These T cell receptor beta chains were read from a single sample in a study of blood T cell repertoires in COVID-19. This table comes from immunoSEQ multiplex PCR, and its TCRdb copy is limited to in-frame clones, with some not included. The profile covers more than 85,000 clones, with roughly four fifths appearing a single time and more than 15% taken by the ten largest. Sample: peripheral blood. The receptors shown here come from a woman in her sixties with acute or convalescent COVID-19. Each CDR3 is given with its conserved first and last residue. The order of the fields is clone size, V gene, CDR3 length, D gene, J gene, CDR3 DNA, CDR3 protein. A D gene is named only where the DNA matches it firmly. Clone size appears in some rows only: once, few, many, or a class for an expanded clone.

>once|TRBV11-1|14|.|TRBJ2-3
TGTGCCAGCAGCTTAGCGGGGGGGCAAGATACGCAGTATTTT
CASSLAGGQDTQYF
>.|TRBV29-1|12|.|TRBJ1-2
TGCAGCGTTTCACGCACGGACTATGGCTACACCTTC
CSVSRTDYGYTF
>.|TRBV6-5|14|.|TRBJ1-2
TGTGCCAGCAGACGGGACAATGCTAACTATGGCTACACCTTC
CASRRDNANYGYTF
>.|TRBV6-6|16|.|TRBJ1-1
TGTGCCAGCAGTTACTCAGCGCAGGGGCGACACACTGAAGCTTTCTTT
CASSYSAQGRHTEAFF
>few|TRBV12-3/TRBV12-4|13|TRBD2|TRBJ2-2
TGTGCCAGCAGTATTAGCGGGGCCGGGGAGCTGTTTTTT
CASSISGAGELFF
>few|TRBV5-1|16|.|TRBJ1-6
TGCGCCAGCAGTCACGGACAGACTCAACGGGATTCACCCCTCCACTTT
CASSHGQTQRDSPLHF
>.|TRBV7-3|15|TRBD1|TRBJ2-5
TGTGCCAGCAGCGCTGCAGGGGGCGCCGGGGAGACCCAGTACTTC
CASSAAGGAGETQYF
>.|TRBV28|13|.|TRBJ2-5
TGTGCCAGCAGTTTAAGGACACAAGAGACCCAGTACTTC
CASSLRTQETQYF
>.|TRBV24-1|13|.|TRBJ1-2
TGTGCCACCAGTGACCCGCCCGGGATGGGCTACACCTTC
CATSDPPGMGYTF
>.|TRBV10-3|14|.|TRBJ1-2
TGTGCCATCAGTGAGACAGGTCCCAACTATGGCTACACCTTC
CAISETGPNYGYTF
>.|TRBV19|14|.|TRBJ1-3
TGTGCCAGTAGTATAGGACAGCCTGGAAACACCATATATTTT
CASSIGQPGNTIYF
>.|TRBV5-6|14|TRBD1|TRBJ2-1
TGTGCCAGCAGCTGGGACAGCTCCTACAATGAGCAGTTCTTC
CASSWDSSYNEQFF
>.|TRBV6-4|16|TRBD1|TRBJ1-5
TGTGCCAGCCCGTTGACCCGGGACAGGGACAATCAGCCCCAGCATTTT
CASPLTRDRDNQPQHF
>.|TRBV11-2|14|.|TRBJ2-7
TGTGCCAGCAGCTTATACAGGGGAGGCTACGAGCAGTACTTC
CASSLYRGGYEQYF
>.|TRBV28|14|TRBD2|TRBJ2-1
TGTGCCAGCAGTGGACTAGCGGGGTCCAATGAGCAGTTCTTC
CASSGLAGSNEQFF
>.|TRBV7-2|14|TRBD1|TRBJ1-2
TGTGCCAGCAGGGTACCGGGACAGGGGTATGGCTACACCTTC
CASRVPGQGYGYTF
>.|TRBV24-1|17|.|TRBJ2-1
TGTGCCACCAGTGATCGATCCCAGGGGGGCGGTGGCAATGAGCAGTTCTTC
CATSDRSQGGGGNEQFF
>.|TRBV10-3|16|TRBD2|TRBJ2-1
TGTGCCATCAGTCCTAGCGGGTTCAGCTCCTACAATGAGCAGTTCTTC
CAISPSGFSSYNEQFF
>.|TRBV5-1|16|TRBD1|TRBJ1-1
TGCGCCAGCAGCTTGGTGGACAGGTCTCCGAACACTGAAGCTTTCTTT
CASSLVDRSPNTEAFF
>.|TRBV14|18|.|TRBJ1-1
TGTGCCAGCAGCCAAGGTGTATGGCCCCAGGGGAGGGTCACTGAAGCTTTCTTT
CASSQGVWPQGRVTEAFF